A selection of T cell receptor beta chains follows, all from one sample in a study of Graves' ophthalmopathy and Graves' hyperthyroidism. One entry per CDR3 protein results from TCRdb running MiXCR on the multiplex PCR reads. The table includes more than 550,000 distinct CDR3 sequences, 35% to 50% detected once. Sequencing input: peripheral blood. Receptors were obtained from an adult man with Graves' ophthalmopathy. CDR3s leave out the opening cysteine and the closing phenylalanine or tryptophan. Size tells how often a clone was seen (once, few, many) or the class of an expanded clone, and some rows leave it out.

v_gene	j_gene	len	abundance	CDR3aa
TRBV2	TRBJ2-5	16	once	ASSLDRVAGGKLETQY
TRBV20-1	TRBJ2-7	14	few	SARNTGRDRVREQY
TRBV25-1	TRBJ1-2	11	.	ASQDSGGYGYT
TRBV7-2	TRBJ1-5	11	few	AWSIRGRQPQH
TRBV19	TRBJ2-7	12	many	ASSILAGNYEQY
TRBV6-5	TRBJ1-2	10	.	ASNEDLYGYT
TRBV10-3	TRBJ1-5	13	many	AISEGDLGNQPQH
TRBV12-3/TRBV12-4	TRBJ1-2	14	many	ATELIPDSVVPGYT
TRBV7-2	TRBJ2-5	11	many	ASSLTRTETQY
TRBV20-1	TRBJ2-2	13	few	SASRSGMNTGELF
TRBV25-1	TRBJ1-2	13	.	ASSQTWGGTYGYT
TRBV10-2	TRBJ2-3	12	few	ASSDRGFGDTQY
TRBV9	TRBJ2-2	16	few	ASSVGTSGRWATGELF
TRBV20-1	TRBJ2-7	11	.	SARVSSGSPQY
TRBV12-3/TRBV12-4	TRBJ1-4	13	.	ASSFSPPTNEKLF
TRBV19	TRBJ2-2	11	many	AGGRGRTGELF
TRBV29-1	TRBJ1-2	12	.	SVLLATEQWGYT
TRBV24-1	TRBJ2-2	10	many	ATNGNTGELF
TRBV2	TRBJ1-1	13	.	ASSPRTGDGTEAF
TRBV20-1	TRBJ2-5	12	few	SATGTSGMETQY
TRBV11-2	TRBJ2-5	13	many	ASSFFSGAGETQY
TRBV9	TRBJ1-5	14	.	ASSAGQGAINQPQH
TRBV7-2	.	11	.	ASTFAGANEQF
TRBV7-8	TRBJ1-2	13	.	ASSAQGLEGNGYT
TRBV7-9	TRBJ1-2	11	many	ASSATGTHGYT
TRBV10-3	TRBJ2-5	12	many	ASSDRIAQETQY
TRBV25-1	TRBJ2-5	13	.	ASSATTDLGETQY